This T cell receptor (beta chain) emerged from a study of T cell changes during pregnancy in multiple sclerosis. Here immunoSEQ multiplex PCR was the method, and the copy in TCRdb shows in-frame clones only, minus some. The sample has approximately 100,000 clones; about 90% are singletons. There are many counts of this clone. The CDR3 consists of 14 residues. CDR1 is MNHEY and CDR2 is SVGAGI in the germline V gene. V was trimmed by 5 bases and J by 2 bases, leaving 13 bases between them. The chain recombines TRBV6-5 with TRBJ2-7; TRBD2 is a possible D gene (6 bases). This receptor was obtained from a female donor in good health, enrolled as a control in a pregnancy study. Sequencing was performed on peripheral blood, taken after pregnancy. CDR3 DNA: TGTGCCAGCAGTGCCGGGACTGGGACCTACGAGCAGTACTTC. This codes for CASSAGTGTYEQYF.